These 8 T cell receptor beta chains came from one sample sequenced in a study of CD8 T cells in ankylosing spondylitis. TCRdb re-derived calls from the 5' RACE reads in MiXCR, one entry per CDR3 protein. In the table there are hundreds of thousands of distinct CDR3 sequences, about 12% of which are singletons. Study-level findings and limits: A TCR beta motif made of about eight highly homologous variants seemed typical of ankylosing spondylitis blood.

No antigens are known for them. The source material was blood, either unsorted or a sorted T cell fraction (not recorded which). The receptors shown here come from a male donor with ankylosing spondylitis.

This clonotype was observed many times. CDR3 sequence reads: CSVEWQGNNQPQHF. CDR3 DNA: TGCAGCGTTGAATGGCAGGGCAACAATCAGCCCCAGCATTTT. The chain links TRBV29-1 to TRBJ1-5; D perhaps matches TRBD1 (5 bases). The germline V gene has CDR1 SQVTM and CDR2 ANQGSEA. The CDR3 extends over 14 amino acids. V lost 2 bases and J lost 3, with 11 bases in between.

V usage is TRBV4-2 and J usage is TRBJ2-5, with D possibly being TRBD2 (5 bases). CDR1 LGHNA and CDR2 YNFKEQ come from the germline V gene. The CDR3 runs to 14 residues. V was trimmed by 0 bases and J by 1 base, leaving 6 bases between them. The CDR3 loop is CASSQDGLQETQYF. CDR3 coding DNA: TGTGCCAGCAGCCAAGACGGACTCCAAGAGACCCAGTACTTC.

The CDR3, as DNA: TGCAGTGCTCCACGGGGGGGAGGCAGGGAGACCCAGTACTTC. Translated, it gives CSAPRGGGRETQYF. This sequence joins TRBV20-1 and TRBJ2-5; TRBD2 matches at 8 bases. The CDR3 covers 14 residues. CDR1 is DFQATT and CDR2 is SNEGSKA in the germline V gene (reference sequence). V lost 5 bases and J lost 5; bases outside the gene matches: 10.

This clonotype has more than one count but fewer than ten. The chain links TRBV28 to TRBJ2-1; 15 bases agree with TRBD2. The CDR3 runs 19 residues. CDR1 is MDHEN, CDR2 SYDVKM, per germline. The ends lost 5 bases at V and 1 base at J; junction bases unmatched: 9. The CDR3 region is CASSTRTSGRVLSYNEQFF. CDR3 nucleotides: TGTGCCAGCAGTACCCGGACTAGCGGGAGGGTCCTATCCTACAATGAGCAGTTCTTC. Looking up the rest from reference TRBV28 and TRBJ2-1 gives the full variable domain: DVKVTQSSRYLVKRTGEKVFLECVQDMDHENMFWYRQDPGLGLRLIYFSYDVKMKEKGDIPEGYSVSREKKERFSLILESASTNQTSMYLCASSTRTSGRVLSYNEQFFGPGTRLTVL.

V and J are TRBV6-1 and TRBJ2-6, with D hard to call. V lost 6 bases and J 0 bases, leaving 6 bases between the germline ends. CDR3 length: 14 residues. Germline V CDR1 and CDR2: MNHNS, SASEGT. The CDR3 DNA is TGTGCCAGCAGGGGGTCCTCTGGGGCCAACGTCCTGACTTTC. The encoded protein is CASRGSSGANVLTF.

This clonotype was detected ten times or more. The V call is TRBV11-2, the J call TRBJ2-2, with unresolved D. The CDR3 has 14 residues. Per the germline V gene, CDR1 is SGHAT and CDR2 is FQNNGV. V was cut by 3 bases and J by 0 bases, with 5 bases left in between. CDR3 sequence (DNA): TGTGCCAGCAGCTTTACCGCGAACACCGGGGAGCTGTTTTTT. As protein: CASSFTANTGELFF.

This clonotype occurred a few times. This chain links TRBV2 with TRBJ1-1, with 7 positions matching TRBD1. V lost 6 bases to trimming and J lost 11 bases; unmatched junction nucleotides: 9. This CDR3 spans 12 amino acids. Germline assignment: CDR1 SNHLY and CDR2 FYNNEI. The CDR3 DNA reads TGTGCCAGCAGGAGGGGGCCAGGGCTGGCTTTCTTT. Translating it yields CASRRGPGLAFF.

This clonotype showed up just a few times. The rearrangement links TRBV20-1 to TRBJ2-3; a possible D gene is TRBD2 (6 bases). Germline V gene lookup returns CDR1 DFQATT and CDR2 SNEGSKA (reference sequence). Trimming stripped 3 bases from V and 5 bases from J, with 12 bases between. The CDR3 loop spans 13 amino acids. The chain's CDR3 is CSASGGEGDTQYF. The CDR3, as DNA: TGCAGTGCTAGCGGGGGTGAAGGAGATACGCAGTATTTT.